This T cell receptor beta chain stems from a study of T cell changes during pregnancy in multiple sclerosis. Repertoires were generated with immunoSEQ multiplex PCR, while TCRdb's copy carries only in-frame clones and drops some. In the table there are just under 95,000 clones, 85% to 95% of which are singletons. Looked up from germline, CDR1 is SGHAT and CDR2 is FQNNGV. V shed 5 bases and J 2 bases; nucleotides not matched to a gene: 6. The length of the CDR3 is 15 residues. This sequence joins TRBV11-2 and TRBJ2-3, with TRBD1 identical over 8 bases. This clonotype was obtained from a female donor with multiple sclerosis, enrolled in a pregnancy study. The specimen was peripheral blood, collected in the first trimester of pregnancy. The CDR3: CASSRGTGVTDTQYF. The CDR3 DNA reads as TGTGCCAGCAGCCGCGGGACAGGCGTCACAGATACGCAGTATTTT.